A selection of T cell receptor beta chains follows, all from one sample in a study of blood T cell repertoires in COVID-19. Profiling relied on immunoSEQ multiplex PCR, and the TCRdb table lists in-frame clones only, not all of them. The sample holds under 75,000 clones, 88% seen once. Input material: peripheral blood. These receptors originate from a woman older than 75 with active COVID-19. CDR3s include the opening cysteine and the closing phenylalanine or tryptophan. Fields, in order: clone size, J gene, V gene, D gene, CDR3 DNA, CDR3 protein. D genes are given only for firm matches. Clone size is stated in some rows and not others, as once, few, many or a class when expanded.

- TRBJ2-2 TRBV2 - TGTGCCAGCAGTGAAGCGCTTCAGCAGGGTAGAGCCGGGGAGCTGTTTTTT CASSEALQQGRAGELFF
- TRBJ1-5 TRBV4-3 - TGCGCCAGCAGCCAAGATTGGCAGGGGATTAATCAGCCCCAGCATTTT CASSQDWQGINQPQHF
- TRBJ2-5 TRBV6-6 - TGTGCCAGCAGTTATCAGGGGATGGATCAAGAGACCCAGTACTTC CASSYQGMDQETQYF
- TRBJ1-5 TRBV19 - TGTGCCAGTGTCGCTCGGAGGGGTAATCAGCCCCAGCATTTT CASVARRGNQPQHF
- TRBJ2-2 TRBV15 - TGTGCCACCAGCAGCTCGTACATCGCCGGGGAGCTGTTTTTT CATSSSYIAGELFF
- TRBJ2-3 TRBV5-1 TRBD2 TGCGCCAGCAGCTGGGGGGACGGCGGGACTAGCGGGAGCGTCGGCACAGATACGCAGTATTTT CASSWGDGGTSGSVGTDTQYF
- TRBJ2-7 TRBV7-2 TRBD2 TGTGCCAGCAGCTTAAAAGCGGGGGCAACCTACGAGCAGTACTTC CASSLKAGATYEQYF
- TRBJ1-2 TRBV4-3 - TGCGCCAGCAGCCAAGTCACAGGAGAAAACTATGGCTACACCTTC CASSQVTGENYGYTF
- TRBJ2-2 TRBV15 - TGTGCCACCAGCAGGGGGCGGCGGAACACCGGGGAGCTGTTTTTT CATSRGRRNTGELFF
- TRBJ2-1 TRBV5-1 - TGCGCCAGCAGCCCCCAGGGGGGCTACAATGAGCAGTTCTTC CASSPQGGYNEQFF
- TRBJ2-7 TRBV15 TRBD2 TGTGCCACCAGCAGAGATCAGGGAGGGGTCTCCTACGAGCAGTACTTC CATSRDQGGVSYEQYF
- TRBJ1-2 TRBV20-1 - TGCAGTGCCAGAAGGGGAGGAGGCTACACCTTC CSARRGGGYTF
- TRBJ1-1 TRBV15 - TGTGCCACCAGCGACTCGTCTAGGGGCACTGAAGCTTTCTTT CATSDSSRGTEAFF
- TRBJ1-2 TRBV7-9 - TGTGCCAGCAGCCAAGGGGGGGGACACTATGGCTACACCTTC CASSQGGGHYGYTF
- TRBJ1-6 TRBV5-1 TRBD1 TGCGCCAGCAGCTTGGAGCCAGGGGGCGTTCATTCACCCCTCCACTTT CASSLEPGGVHSPLHF
- TRBJ2-7 TRBV7-2 - TGTGCCAGCAGCTTGCAGTTCGGACACCTCTACGAGCAGTACTTC CASSLQFGHLYEQYF
once TRBJ2-3 TRBV7-9 TRBD2 TGTGCCAGCAGCGCACCCTTCGGACTAGCGGGGGGAGGAGATACGCAGTATTTT CASSAPFGLAGGGDTQYF
- TRBJ1-5 TRBV7-8 TRBD1 TGTGCCAGCAGCTTCTACAGGGGGAATCAGCCCCAGCATTTT CASSFYRGNQPQHF
- TRBJ2-1 TRBV5-5 - TGTGCCAGCAGCCTGCAGGGGACCTACAATGAGCAGTTCTTC CASSLQGTYNEQFF
- TRBJ2-1 TRBV6-6 TRBD2 TGTGCCAGCAGTTTGCTAGCGGGGGGGGTCAATGAGCAGTTCTTC CASSLLAGGVNEQFF
- TRBJ2-2 TRBV5-4 - TGTGCCAGCAGGGATCAGGAAGGGGCAAACGGGGAGCTGTTTTTT CASRDQEGANGELFF
- TRBJ2-2 TRBV2 - TGTGCCAGCACCGAGCAGGGACTCAAGAACACCGGGGAGCTGTTTTTT CASTEQGLKNTGELFF
- TRBJ2-7 TRBV5-4 TRBD2 TGTGCCAGCAGCTCCTCTAGCGGGGGGCCGAGAGAGCAGTACTTC CASSSSSGGPREQYF
once TRBJ2-5 TRBV2 - TGTGCCAGCACCCTAAGGGGCAAAGAGACCCAGTACTTC CASTLRGKETQYF
- TRBJ1-5 TRBV15 TRBD1 TGTGCCACCAGCATCGGACAGGGATTACAGCCCCAGCATTTT CATSIGQGLQPQHF
few TRBJ2-7 TRBV4-2 TRBD2 TGTGCCAGCAGCCAACCCGGGACTAGCGCCTACGAGCAGTACTTC CASSQPGTSAYEQYF
- TRBJ2-3 TRBV4-3 - TGCGCCAGCAGCCAAGGTTTCCTAGGGGCCCCAGATACGCAGTATTTT CASSQGFLGAPDTQYF
- TRBJ2-7 TRBV5-1 - TGCGCCAGCAGCTTGGCGGCCGGTAGCCACGAGCAGTACTTC CASSLAAGSHEQYF
- TRBJ2-5 TRBV5-1 - TGCGCCAGCAGCCCAGACCCGGGGGGCGGAAAAGATGGAGAGACCCAGTACTTC CASSPDPGGGKDGETQYF
- TRBJ2-2 TRBV12-3/TRBV12-4 - TGTGCCAGCGGGAGCACCGGGGAGCTGTTTTTT CASGSTGELFF
- TRBJ1-1 TRBV7-2 - TGTGCCAGCAGCTTAATCAGGGGCACTACTGAAGCTTTCTTT CASSLIRGTTEAFF
- TRBJ1-3 TRBV18 - TGTGCCAGCTCACCAGAAGAAGCAGGAAACACCATATATTTT CASSPEEAGNTIYF
- TRBJ2-7 TRBV6-2/TRBV6-3 - TGTGCCAGCAGTTACTCGGAATACAGGAGCTCCTACGAGCAGTACTTC CASSYSEYRSSYEQYF
- TRBJ2-5 TRBV2 TRBD1 TGTGCCAGCACTCCGGACAGGTACCGGGAGACCCAGTACTTC CASTPDRYRETQYF
- TRBJ2-5 TRBV5-4 - TGTGCCAGCAGCTTGGCGGAGGGGTCAATTCGAGAGACCCAGTACTTC CASSLAEGSIRETQYF
- TRBJ2-5 TRBV15 - TGTGCCACCAGCCGGGGGAACCAAGAGACCCAGTACTTC CATSRGNQETQYF
- TRBJ1-2 TRBV19 TRBD1 TGTGCCAGTAGTGTACAGGGGGCTGCCGGCTACACCTTC CASSVQGAAGYTF
- TRBJ2-7 TRBV10-3 TRBD2 TGTGCCATTGGGACTAGCGGGGCCGTCGCCGAGCAGTACTTC CAIGTSGAVAEQYF
few TRBJ2-5 TRBV10-3 - TGTGCCATCGGTCGGGAACAAGAGACCCAGTACTTC CAIGREQETQYF
- TRBJ2-2 TRBV4-1 - TGCGCCAGCAGCGAGGCAAGTTATGAGAACACCAGGGAGCTGTTTTTT CASSEASYENTRELFF
- TRBJ1-4 TRBV18 TRBD1 TGTGCCAGCTCACGACCGGGACAGGGAGTGGAAAAACTGTTTTTT CASSRPGQGVEKLFF
- TRBJ2-4 TRBV7-9 TRBD2 TGTGCCAGCAGCCCCCTTCGACTAGCGGGGGAGAGCAAAAACATTCAGTACTTC CASSPLRLAGESKNIQYF
- TRBJ2-3 TRBV5-1 TRBD1 TGCGCCAGCAAGGGGACAGGAAGCACAGATACGCAGTATTTT CASKGTGSTDTQYF
- TRBJ1-5 TRBV20-1 TRBD1 TGCAGTGCTAGTTGGGACAGGGATCAGCCCCAGCATTTT CSASWDRDQPQHF
- TRBJ1-3 TRBV2 - TGTGCCAGCAATCCAGGCTCTGGAAACACCATATATTTT CASNPGSGNTIYF
once TRBJ2-3 TRBV27 TRBD2 TGTGCCAGCAGTTTACAGGGACTACCAGGCACAGATACGCAGTATTTT CASSLQGLPGTDTQYF
- TRBJ2-2 TRBV19 - TGTGCCAGTAGTTCAACAGGGCTACTGAACACCGGGGAGCTGTTTTTT CASSSTGLLNTGELFF
- TRBJ1-4 TRBV4-2 - TGTGCCAGCAGCCAAGTCTATGAAAAACTGTTTTTT CASSQVYEKLFF
- TRBJ1-2 TRBV7-2 TRBD1 TGTGCCAGCAGCTTAGAACAGGGGGCCGATGGCTACACCTTC CASSLEQGADGYTF
- TRBJ2-1 TRBV20-1 TRBD2 TGCAGTGCTAGAGATGGGAGGGATCCGTTCTTC CSARDGRDPFF
- TRBJ2-1 TRBV1 - TGCACCAGCAGCCTCCCGGGGAGACTCGCTCGACCTTTGTTCTTC CTSSLPGRLARPLFF
- TRBJ1-1 TRBV5-1 - TGCGCCAGCAGCTTCTACAGCATGAACACTGAAGCTTTCTTT CASSFYSMNTEAFF
- TRBJ1-2 TRBV2 TRBD1 TGTGCCAGCAGTGAAGGAGCAGGGGGCGGCTATGGCTACACCTTC CASSEGAGGGYGYTF
- TRBJ2-3 TRBV29-1 - TGCAGTCTCCGGGGGGCCAGCACAGATACGCAGTATTTT CSLRGASTDTQYF
- TRBJ2-7 TRBV7-2 TRBD1 TGTGCCAGCAGCTTAGGGGGACAGTCCTACGAGCAGTACTTC CASSLGGQSYEQYF